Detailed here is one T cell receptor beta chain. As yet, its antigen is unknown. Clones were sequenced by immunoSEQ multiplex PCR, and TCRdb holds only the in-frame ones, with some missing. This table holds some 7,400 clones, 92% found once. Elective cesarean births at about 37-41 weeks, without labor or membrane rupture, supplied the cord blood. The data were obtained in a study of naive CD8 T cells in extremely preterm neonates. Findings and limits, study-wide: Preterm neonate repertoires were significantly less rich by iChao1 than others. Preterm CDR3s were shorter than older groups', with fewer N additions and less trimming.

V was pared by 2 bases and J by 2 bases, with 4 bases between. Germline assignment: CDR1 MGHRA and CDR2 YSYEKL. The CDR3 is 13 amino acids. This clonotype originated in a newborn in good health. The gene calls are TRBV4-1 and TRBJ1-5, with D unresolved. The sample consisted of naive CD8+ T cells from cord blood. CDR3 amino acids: CASSQQGNQPQHF. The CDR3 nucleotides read TGCGCCAGCAGCCAACAGGGCAATCAGCCCCAGCATTTT.